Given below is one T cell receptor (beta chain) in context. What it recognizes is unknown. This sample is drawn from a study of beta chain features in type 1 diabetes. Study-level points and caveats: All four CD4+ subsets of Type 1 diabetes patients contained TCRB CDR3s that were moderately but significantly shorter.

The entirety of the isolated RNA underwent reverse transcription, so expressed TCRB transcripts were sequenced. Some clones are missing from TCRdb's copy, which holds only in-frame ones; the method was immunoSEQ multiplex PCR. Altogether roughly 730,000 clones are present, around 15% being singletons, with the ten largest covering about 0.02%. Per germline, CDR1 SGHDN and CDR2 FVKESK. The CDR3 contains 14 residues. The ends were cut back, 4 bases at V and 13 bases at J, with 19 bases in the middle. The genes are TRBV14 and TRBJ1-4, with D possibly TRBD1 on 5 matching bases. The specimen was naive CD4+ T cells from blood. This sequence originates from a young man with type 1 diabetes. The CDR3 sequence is CASSLSATRQTLFF. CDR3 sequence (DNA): TGTGCCAGCAGCCTCTCAGCTACCAGACAGACACTGTTTTTT.